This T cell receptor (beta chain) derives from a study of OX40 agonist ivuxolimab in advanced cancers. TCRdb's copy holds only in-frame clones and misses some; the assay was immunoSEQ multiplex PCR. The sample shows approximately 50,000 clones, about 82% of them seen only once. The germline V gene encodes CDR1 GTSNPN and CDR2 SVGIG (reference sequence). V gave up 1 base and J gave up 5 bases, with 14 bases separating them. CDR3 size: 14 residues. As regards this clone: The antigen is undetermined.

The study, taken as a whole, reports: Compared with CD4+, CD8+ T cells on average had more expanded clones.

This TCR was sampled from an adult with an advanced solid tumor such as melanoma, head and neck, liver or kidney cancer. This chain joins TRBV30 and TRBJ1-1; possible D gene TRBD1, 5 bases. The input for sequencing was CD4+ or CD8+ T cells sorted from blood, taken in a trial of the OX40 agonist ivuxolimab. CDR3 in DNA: TGTGCCTGGAGTGAGGGCTTAAAGGGGACTGAAGCTTTCTTT. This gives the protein CAWSEGLKGTEAFF.